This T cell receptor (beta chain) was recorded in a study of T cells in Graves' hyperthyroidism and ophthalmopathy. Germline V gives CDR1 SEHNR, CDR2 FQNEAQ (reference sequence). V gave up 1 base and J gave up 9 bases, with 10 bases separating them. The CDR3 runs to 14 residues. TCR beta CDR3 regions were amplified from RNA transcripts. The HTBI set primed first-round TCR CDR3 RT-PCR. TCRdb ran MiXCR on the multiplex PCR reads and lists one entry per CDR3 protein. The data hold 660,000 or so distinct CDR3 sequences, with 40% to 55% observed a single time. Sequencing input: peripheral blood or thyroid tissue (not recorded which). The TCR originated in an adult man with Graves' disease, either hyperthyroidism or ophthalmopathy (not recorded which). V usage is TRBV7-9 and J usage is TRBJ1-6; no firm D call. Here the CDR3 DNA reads TGTGCCAGCAGCTTAGGCCCGCGGGTTTCACCCCTCCACTTT. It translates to CASSLGPRVSPLHF.